Listed here are 20 T cell receptor beta chains from one sample, sequenced in a study of technical replicates of blood from several donors. The assay was immunoSEQ multiplex PCR, and TCRdb's table has in-frame clones only and misses some. Found here are around 68,000 clones, 75% to 95% of them singletons; the top ten hold roughly 0.4%. Sequenced: T cells isolated from PBMCs. All receptors derive from a human donor in good health. Some clones in this sample may be carry-over from other donors' samples.

This clone was picked up a small number of times. J is TRBJ1-5 and V is TRBV20-1; the D is unclear. CDR3 length: 11 residues. Per the germline V gene, CDR1 is DFQATT and CDR2 is SNEGSKA (reference sequence). The V end was cut by 6 bases, the J end by 7 bases, with 10 bases between. For the CDR3, the DNA is TGCAGTGCAAGAATCGGGCAGCCCCAGCATTTT. Protein product: CSARIGQPQHF.

CDR3 protein: CASSTRDSRVNEQFF. The CDR3 bases are TGTGCCAGCAGCACCCGGGACTCGAGGGTCAATGAGCAGTTCTTC. The rearrangement joins TRBV11-3 to TRBJ2-1; TRBD2 is a possible D gene (6 bases). The CDR3 contains 15 residues. Germline V CDR1 and CDR2: SGHNT, YENEEA. Trimming pared 5 bases from V and 6 bases from J, leaving 17 bases between.

The chain joins TRBV28 to TRBJ1-1; D is possibly TRBD1 (5 bases). Germline V gene lookup returns CDR1 MDHEN and CDR2 SYDVKM. This CDR3 has 17 residues. V was clipped by 5 bases and J by 3 bases, with 22 bases between them. Written as DNA, the CDR3 is TGTGCCAGCAGTCCCCCGTCAGGTGCAGGGCGGTACACTGAAGCTTTCTTT. Its translation: CASSPPSGAGRYTEAFF.

This chain links TRBV6-1 with TRBJ1-5, with a possible D match to TRBD1 (6 bases). The V gene lost 1 base and the J gene lost 7 bases, with 11 bases spanning the gap. There are 14 residues in the CDR3. The germline V gene encodes CDR1 MNHNS and CDR2 SASEGT. The CDR3: CASSEGTGPQPQHF. In nucleotides, the CDR3 is TGTGCCAGCAGTGAAGGTACAGGGCCCCAGCCCCAGCATTTT.

The genes are TRBV29-1 and TRBJ1-3; maybe TRBD1 (5 bases). The length of the CDR3 is 16 residues. Germline V CDR1 and CDR2: SQVTM, ANQGSEA. Trimming took 4 bases from V and 0 from J, leaving 16 bases between them. CDR3 coding DNA: TGCAGCGTTGTGGTCGACAGAGATTACTCTGGAAACACCATATATTTT. It specifies CSVVVDRDYSGNTIYF.

The V gene is TRBV6-5, the J gene TRBJ2-1; 16 bases align to TRBD2. Trimming removed 6 bases from V and 11 bases from J; junction bases left unmatched: 7. Germline lookup yields CDR1 MNHEY and CDR2 SVGAGI. This CDR3 contains 15 residues. The CDR3 region has the DNA TGTGCCAGCAGCCAACCGGGACTAGCGGGAGGGAAGCAGTTCTTC. It specifies CASSQPGLAGGKQFF.

Regarding this clone: The same CDR3 also results from other DNA sequences found in this sample. This chain uses TRBV9 with TRBJ1-1; D perhaps matches TRBD1 (6 bases). Germline CDR1 reads SGDLS; CDR2 reads YYNGEE. The CDR3 totals 14 residues. V lost 0 bases and J lost 3, with 9 bases in between. The CDR3 DNA reads as TGTGCCAGCAGCGTAGCCGAGGGGGACACTGAAGCTTTCTTT. This encodes CASSVAEGDTEAFF.

V gene TRBV30 combines with J gene TRBJ2-1, with 9 bases matching TRBD1. CDR3 length: 16 residues. V shed 8 bases and J 0 bases; nucleotides not matched to a gene: 11. From germline, CDR1 is GTSNPN and CDR2 SVGIG (reference sequence). CDR3 nucleotide sequence: TGTGCCCGGACCCCGGGACAGGGAAGCTCCTACAATGAGCAGTTCTTC. The encoded protein is CARTPGQGSSYNEQFF. Drawing the rest from reference TRBV30 and TRBJ2-1, the complete variable domain is SQTIHQWPATLVQPVGSPLSLECTVEGTSNPNLYWYRQAAGRGLQLLFYSVGIGQISSEVPQNLSASRPQDRQFILSSKKLLLSDSGFYLCARTPGQGSSYNEQFFGPGTRLTVL.

The V call is TRBV5-1, the J call TRBJ2-7, with 7 bases that match TRBD2. CDR1 is SGHRS, CDR2 YFSETQ, per germline. The CDR3 runs 14 residues. The V segment lost 5 bases and the J segment 1 base; nucleotides outside the gene matches: 6. CDR3 sequence reads: CASRAGTMSYEQYF. CDR3 nucleotides: TGCGCCAGCAGAGCTGGGACTATGTCCTACGAGCAGTACTTC.

V and J are TRBV19 and TRBJ2-7; 11 bases map to TRBD1. This CDR3 is built from 14 residues. V lost 6 bases, J lost 3 bases, and 4 bases stayed unmatched. CDR1 and CDR2 from the germline V gene are LNHDA and SQIVND (reference sequence). The CDR3 loop reads CASRRTGGDYEQYF. CDR3 DNA sequence: TGTGCCAGTAGGAGGACAGGGGGCGACTACGAGCAGTACTTC.

This chain connects TRBV5-1 to TRBJ2-3; 8 bases align to TRBD1. Trimming removed 4 bases from V and 1 base from J; junction bases left unmatched: 5. CDR1 and CDR2 from the germline V gene are SGHRS and YFSETQ. This CDR3 comprises 15 residues. CDR3 loop: CASSPMTGGTDTQYF. As DNA, the CDR3 is TGCGCCAGCAGCCCGATGACAGGGGGCACAGATACGCAGTATTTT.

The chain employs TRBV4-1 and TRBJ1-5; 8 nucleotides align to TRBD1. The CDR3 covers 18 residues. V lost 0 bases, J lost 4 bases, and 11 bases stayed unmatched. The germline V gene has CDR1 MGHRA and CDR2 YSYEKL. In DNA, the CDR3 is TGCGCCAGCAGCCAAGATACCGCCCTGGACAGGGAGAATCAGCCCCAGCATTTT. Its translation is CASSQDTALDRENQPQHF.

Worth noting for this clone: The junction departs from the called germline gene at one end, perhaps through a read error. The CDR3 DNA is TGTGCCACCTCGAAAGGGCAGGTCCGGGAGAGTTGTTTT. Its translation is CATSKGQVRESCF. The V call is TRBV28, the J call TRBJ1-4; D unclear. CDR1 and CDR2 (germline): MDHEN, SYDVKM. The CDR3 sequence is 13 residues long. Full variable domain (outside the CDR3, taken from reference TRBV28 and TRBJ1-4): DVKVTQSSRYLVKRTGEKVFLECVQDMDHENMFWYRQDPGLGLRLIYFSYDVKMKEKGDIPEGYSVSREKKERFSLILESASTNQTSMYLCATSKGQVRESCFGSGTQLSVL.

The J gene is TRBJ1-5, the V gene TRBV28, with D perhaps matching TRBD1 (6 bases). Trimming shortened V by 4 bases and J by 1 base, and 11 bases separated the two germline ends. Per the germline V gene, CDR1 is MDHEN and CDR2 is SYDVKM. There are 15 residues in the CDR3. The CDR3 loop is CASSSIQGSNQPQHF. CDR3 DNA sequence: TGTGCCAGCAGTTCTATACAGGGCAGCAATCAGCCCCAGCATTTT.

The CDR3 region is CASISTVDTQYF. The CDR3 DNA follows: TGTGCCAGCATATCGACTGTTGATACGCAGTATTTT. This chain links TRBV2 with TRBJ2-3; D remains ambiguous. V was shortened by 7 bases and J by 6 bases, with 11 bases between the two germline ends. The CDR3 has 12 amino acids. CDR1 SNHLY and CDR2 FYNNEI come from the germline V gene. The full variable domain, with the rest looked up from reference TRBV2 and TRBJ2-3, is EPEVTQTPSHQVTQMGQEVILRCVPISNHLYFYWYRQILGQKVEFLVSFYNNEISEKSEIFDDQFSVERPDGSNFTLKIRSTKLEDSAMYFCASISTVDTQYFGPGTRLTVL.

CDR3 in amino acids: CASSVGQNQETQYF. The CDR3 nucleotides are TGTGCCAGCAGCGTAGGGCAGAATCAAGAGACCCAGTACTTC. This chain uses TRBV9 with TRBJ2-5, with D unresolved. The V gene's germline CDR1 is SGDLS and CDR2 YYNGEE. The V end was cut by 0 bases, the J end by 2 bases, with 8 bases between. The CDR3 consists of 14 residues.

The chain has TRBV5-6 and TRBJ1-6; possibly TRBD1 for D (5 bases). This CDR3 region has 13 residues. Trimming shortened V by 4 bases and J by 9 bases, and 11 bases separated the two germline ends. The germline V gene has CDR1 SGHDT and CDR2 YYEEEE. CDR3 sequence: CASSDGTGSPLHF. As DNA, the CDR3 is TGTGCCAGCAGCGACGGGACTGGTTCACCCCTCCACTTT. Based on the CDR3 plus reference TRBV5-6 and TRBJ1-6, the full variable domain is DAGVTQSPTHLIKTRGQQVTLRCSPKSGHDTVSWYQQALGQGPQFIFQYYEEEERQRGNFPDRFSGHQFPNYSSELNVNALLLGDSALYLCASSDGTGSPLHFGNGTRLTVT.

The chain uses TRBV2 and TRBJ1-4; the match to TRBD1 covers 10 bases. V shed 2 bases and J 10 bases; nucleotides not matched to a gene: 10. Looked up from germline, CDR1 is SNHLY and CDR2 is FYNNEI. The CDR3 length is 16 residues. In nucleotides, the CDR3 is TGTGCCAGCAGTGAACGCACGACAGGGGGCCCCTTAAAACTGTTTTTT. Translating it yields CASSERTTGGPLKLFF.

V gene TRBV14 combines with J gene TRBJ2-5; possibly TRBD1 for D (5 bases). This CDR3 is built from 13 residues. Trimming took 4 bases from V and 7 from J, leaving 13 bases between them. CDR1 and CDR2 from the germline V gene are SGHDN and FVKESK. The CDR3 DNA reads as TGTGCCAGCAGCCCGTGGACATCACGGACCCAGTACTTC. Protein: CASSPWTSRTQYF.

CDR3 amino acids: CASKGDSFSGANVLTF. CDR3 bases: TGTGCCAGCAAAGGGGACTCGTTCTCTGGGGCCAACGTCCTGACTTTC. The chain combines TRBV28 with TRBJ2-6; maybe TRBD2 (6 bases). The CDR3 has 16 amino acids. Germline V gene lookup returns CDR1 MDHEN and CDR2 SYDVKM. Trimming stripped 7 bases from V and 0 bases from J, with 13 bases between.